Following are 10 T cell receptor beta chains from one sample sequenced in a study of synovial regulatory T cells in juvenile arthritis (dated by TCRdb to the mid-2010s). Library prep was done by the immunoSEQ multiplex PCR assay. TCRdb retrieved this table from immuneACCESS and kept in-frame rearrangements only. Not all clones are present; in checked studies, unresolved V genes account for under half, and no reason is known for the remainder. The table for this sample lists roughly 7,300 clones. Under 2% of the sample lies in the top ten. The source material was Treg cells from blood. The cell subset or site tag for this specimen amounts to: remaining (HLA-DR-negative) circulating blood Treg cells. The receptor source for this set is a donor between 2 and 29 years old with juvenile idiopathic arthritis.

The rearrangement joins TRBV15 to TRBJ1-2. The germline CDR1 and CDR2 sequences are LNHNV and YYDKDF (reference sequence). CDR3 size: 13 residues. No DNA sequence is on record. Here the CDR3 reads CATSRDSGFGYTF.

V gene TRBV18 combines with J gene TRBJ1-2. The CDR3 contains 15 residues. The nucleotide record is missing. CDR1 is KGHSH and CDR2 is LQKENI in the germline V gene. The CDR3 is CASSPARGAGNGYTF.

The chain employs TRBV19 and TRBJ1-5; TCRdb's assignment of TRBD1 cannot be checked, as there is no DNA. Germline CDR1 and CDR2: LNHDA and SQIVND (reference sequence). CDR3 length: 15 residues. No DNA is given. The CDR3 here is CASSITGSQGWPQHF.

CDR3 protein: CASSHVTYEQYF. The chain couples TRBV4-1 to TRBJ2-7. Per germline, CDR1 MGHRA and CDR2 YSYEKL. CDR3 length equals 12 residues. DNA was not recorded.

V and J are TRBV6-5 and TRBJ1-1; the TRBD1 assignment by TCRdb is unverifiable without DNA. The length of the CDR3 is 16 residues. No DNA is listed. Germline V gives CDR1 MNHEY, CDR2 SVGAGI. CDR3 sequence: CASSSRLGQGNTEAFF.

The chain links TRBV19 to TRBJ2-1; as DNA is missing, the TRBD1 call by TCRdb cannot be tested. Looked up from germline, CDR1 is LNHDA and CDR2 is SQIVND (reference sequence). The CDR3 covers 15 residues. Nucleotide data are not available. The CDR3 loop reads CASSISVDMYNEQFF.

This chain uses TRBV6-1 with TRBJ1-5. The germline V gene encodes CDR1 MNHNS and CDR2 SASEGT. CDR3 length: 13 residues. A DNA sequence was not provided. The CDR3 sequence: CASSGVLREPQHF.

The chain recombines TRBV5-4 with TRBJ1-2; TCRdb lists TRBD1, though no DNA is available to test this call. CDR1 and CDR2 (germline): SGHNT, YYREEE (reference sequence). The length of the CDR3 is 14 residues. No DNA was logged. The CDR3 loop reads CASSFNYRRGGYTF.

The V gene is TRBV28, the J gene TRBJ2-4; there is no DNA to check the TCRdb D call of TRBD2. This CDR3 has 16 residues. No DNA appears here. Germline CDR1 and CDR2: MDHEN and SYDVKM. The chain's CDR3 is CASTPAGFKAKNIQYF.

The V call is TRBV6-6, the J call TRBJ2-7; there is no DNA to check the TCRdb D call of TRBD1. Germline CDR1 MNHNY, CDR2 SVGAGI (reference sequence). CDR3 length equals 16 residues. The protein alone is recorded here. The chain's CDR3 is CASSYVRTNTNYEQYF.